These 9 T cell receptor beta chains were all obtained from the same sample, sequenced in a study of regulatory T cells in long-lasting Graves disease. With iRepertoire HTBI primers and Arm-PCR of CDR3 regions, TCR beta libraries were built. In TCRdb, the multiplex PCR reads were re-called with MiXCR into one record per CDR3 protein. The table shows about half a million distinct CDR3 sequences, with about 20% occurring only once. Time point reported: persistent/refractory GD, antithyroid drugs over 5 years with positive TRAb. PBMC RNA served as the TCR library source. The specimen was peripheral blood mononuclear cells (PBMCs), collected when the disease was refractory, from a patient treated with antithyroid drugs. These receptor sequences come from a female donor with Graves disease.

Only a few counts were recorded for this clonotype. The V call is TRBV20-1, the J call TRBJ1-1; 8 positions agree with TRBD1. The CDR3 consists of 15 residues. Trimming removed 5 bases from V and 3 bases from J; junction bases left unmatched: 11. Germline CDR1 DFQATT, CDR2 SNEGSKA (reference sequence). CDR3 DNA sequence: TGCAGTGCTTCCCCCAGGGGGCAGGCGTACACTGAAGCTTTCTTT. Translation: CSASPRGQAYTEAFF.

The chain employs TRBV9 and TRBJ2-6, with 10 bases identical to TRBD2. The germline CDR1 and CDR2 sequences are SGDLS and YYNGEE. The V segment lost 3 bases and the J segment 0 bases; nucleotides outside the gene matches: 6. CDR3 size: 18 residues. CDR3 protein: CASSAASGGASGANVLTF. The CDR3 DNA is TGTGCCAGCAGCGCAGCAAGCGGGGGGGCCTCTGGGGCCAACGTCCTGACTTTC.

This clonotype was observed at least ten times. The genes are TRBV7-2 and TRBJ2-5; D remains unclear. CDR1 and CDR2 from the germline V gene are SGHTA and FQGNSA. The CDR3 covers 13 residues. The V end lost 3 bases, the J end lost 4 bases, and 9 bases lay between the germline ends. The DNA for the CDR3 is TGTGCCAGCAGCTTCGATGTGCGAGAGACCCAGTACTTC. This translates into CASSFDVRETQYF.

In its sample, this clonotype was seen a few times. The chain couples TRBV7-9 to TRBJ1-1; D ambiguous. Germline CDR1 reads SEHNR; CDR2 reads FQNEAQ (reference sequence). This CDR3 has 14 residues. Trimming shortened V by 5 bases and J by 0 bases, and 10 bases separated the two germline ends. CDR3 coding DNA: TGTGCCAGCAGCCCTTCAATCTTGAACACTGAAGCTTTCTTT. Translated: CASSPSILNTEAFF.

This clonotype has only a few counts. The chain uses TRBV10-2 and TRBJ2-5; TRBD2 matches at 7 bases. Germline-derived CDR1 and CDR2 are WSHSY and SAAADI. V lost 10 bases to trimming and J lost 4 bases; unmatched junction nucleotides: 12. This CDR3 comprises 14 residues. The CDR3 reads CATSGVGRVETQYF. CDR3 sequence (DNA): TGCGCCACCAGCGGGGTGGGGCGGGTAGAGACCCAGTACTTC.

This clonotype was seen a handful of times. The V call is TRBV30, the J call TRBJ2-7; the D is unclear. Trimming stripped 5 bases from V and 5 bases from J, with 7 bases between. The V gene's germline CDR1 is GTSNPN and CDR2 SVGIG (reference sequence). The CDR3 has 10 amino acids. In DNA form, the CDR3 reads TGTGCCTGGCCGGGTGACGAGCAGTACTTC. The encoded protein is CAWPGDEQYF.

The rearrangement uses TRBV6-5 and TRBJ2-4, with D perhaps being TRBD1 or TRBD2 (5 bases each). V was trimmed by 11 bases and J by 1 base, leaving 21 bases between them. Germline CDR1 MNHEY, CDR2 SVGAGI. The CDR3 sequence is 16 residues long. CDR3 amino acids: CAVRDPGKGAKNIQYF. The CDR3 nucleotides are TGTGCCGTTCGGGACCCGGGGAAAGGCGCCAAAAACATTCAGTACTTC.

This clonotype was seen ten or more times. The V gene is TRBV20-1, the J gene TRBJ2-5, with D unresolved. This CDR3 is 12 amino acids long. Germline V gene sequence: CDR1 DFQATT, CDR2 SNEGSKA (reference sequence). Trimming took 7 bases from V and 4 from J, leaving 13 bases between them. The CDR3 here is CSVMGSGETQYF. DNA for the CDR3: TGCAGTGTAATGGGGTCGGGAGAGACCCAGTACTTC.

There are a few counts of this clonotype. The chain has TRBV27 and TRBJ2-7, with 7 bases fitting TRBD2. The CDR3 has 14 amino acids. From germline, CDR1 is MNHEY and CDR2 SMNVEV (reference sequence). The V gene end was trimmed by 8 bases and the J gene end by 0 bases; junction bases not matched to a gene: 7. CDR3 in DNA: TGTGCCAGCCGTGGGGAGGGAGGCTCCTACGAGCAGTACTTC. This encodes CASRGEGGSYEQYF.